This T cell receptor (beta chain) was found in a study of Ad26.COV2.S vaccination and SARS-CoV-2 variants. For the study at large: The donor belonged to the COV1001 Ad26.COV2.S trial arm.

Repertoires were generated with immunoSEQ multiplex PCR, while TCRdb's copy carries only in-frame clones and drops some. The table lists 430,000 or so clones, 80% to 95% of them singletons. CDR1 is SGHRS, CDR2 YFSETQ, per germline. This CDR3 is built from 15 residues. Trimming cost V 4 bases and J 0 bases, with 13 bases left between them. Treatment reported: around 19 received Ad26.COV2.S at low or high dose, single or two shots; several received placebo; per-sample allocation not given. Vaccine and placebo recipients were sampled on day 63 after the first injection. The sequence derives from a person between 18 and 59 years old who received the Ad26.COV2.S COVID-19 vaccine or a placebo. V and J are TRBV5-1 and TRBJ1-1, with a weak D call TRBD1 (6 bases). This sample comprised peripheral blood, obtained in a trial of Ad26.COV2.S vaccine versus placebo. This CDR3 is CASSTSGHLNTEAFF. CDR3 DNA: TGCGCCAGCAGCACCTCGGGACACCTGAACACTGAAGCTTTCTTT.